The TCR beta chain under discussion was sequenced for a study of T cell repertoires in cytomegalovirus infection. Study summary: CMV infection plus the matching HLA type was flagged by public TCR beta signatures. Study findings and constraints: Clonotype analysis showed dominance of the ex vivo response by HLA-C-restricted CMV-specific TCR beta clonotypes. Pooled public TCR beta family frequency picked out CMV carriers with the relevant HLA.

Note on this clonotype: The antigen is not known.

A single record per CDR3 protein comes from TCRdb applying MiXCR to the reads. Of about 260,000 distinct CDR3 sequences in the sample, around 13% are singletons; the top ten hold about 10%. V lost 6 bases and J 5 bases, leaving 11 bases between the germline ends. Germline V lookup: CDR1 SNHLY, CDR2 FYNNEI. This CDR3 comprises 14 residues. Sequenced input: PBMCs. The gene calls are TRBV2 and TRBJ1-6, with unresolved D. The source is a human donor in good health (CMV status not recorded). Some clones in this sample may be carry-over from other donors' samples. CDR3 loop: CASSFGRNNSPLHF. The CDR3 coding sequence is TGTGCCAGCAGCTTCGGACGGAATAATTCACCCCTCCACTTT.